The 31 T cell receptor beta chains given below trace back to one sample, sequenced in a study of shared clonotypes between healthy human individuals. Repertoires were generated with immunoSEQ multiplex PCR, while TCRdb's copy carries only in-frame clones and drops some. Of around 2.1 million clones listed, 85% to 95% were seen once; the top ten hold under 2%. CD8 cells regarded as naive lacked CD45RO, were positively chosen for CCR7, and omitted terminally differentiated effector memory CD45RA+ cells. Sequenced: naive CD8+ T cells from PBMCs. These receptor sequences come from a young man in good health. Some clones in this sample may be carry-over from other donors' samples.

About this clone: Additional DNA sequences in this sample encode the identical CDR3. The chain is built from TRBV28 and TRBJ1-5; D call uncertain. Germline assignment: CDR1 MDHEN and CDR2 SYDVKM. This CDR3 spans 13 amino acids. V lost 1 base, J lost 3 bases, and 4 bases lay in between. CDR3 sequence (DNA): TGTGCCAGCAGTTTATTGGTCAATCAGCCCCAGCATTTT. Translation gives CASSLLVNQPQHF.

This clone was seen a single time. The rearrangement uses TRBV27 and TRBJ2-5; 9 bases map to TRBD2. The V gene's germline CDR1 is MNHEY and CDR2 SMNVEV (reference sequence). The CDR3 loop spans 17 amino acids. J was trimmed by 4 bases and V by 2 bases; bases with no gene match: 11. The CDR3 bases are TGTGCCAGCAGTTTAGGCTTGGGGCGGGAGGGCCTAGAGACCCAGTACTTC. Protein product: CASSLGLGREGLETQYF.

This chain connects TRBV7-2 to TRBJ2-7; TRBD2 agrees at 8 bases. Germline V gene lookup returns CDR1 SGHTA and CDR2 FQGNSA. The length of the CDR3 is 13 residues. V lost 1 base to trimming and J lost 6 bases; unmatched junction nucleotides: 2. The CDR3 DNA is TGTGCCAGCAGCTTAGTACGGGGGGGCGAGCAGTACTTC. It specifies CASSLVRGGEQYF. Looking up the rest from reference TRBV7-2 and TRBJ2-7 gives the full variable domain: GAGVSQSPSNKVTEKGKDVELRCDPISGHTALYWYRQSLGQGLEFLIYFQGNSAPDKSGLPSDRFSAERTGGSVSTLTIQRTQQEDSAVYLCASSLVRGGEQYFGPGTRLTVT.

This clone showed up just a few times. This chain connects TRBV27 to TRBJ2-2, with D uncertain. Germline CDR1 and CDR2: MNHEY and SMNVEV (reference sequence). V gave up 2 bases and J gave up 8 bases, with 9 bases separating them. CDR3 length: 13 amino acids. CDR3 coding DNA: TGTGCCAGCAGTTTAACGACGTTGGGGGAGCTGTTTTTT. Translated, it gives CASSLTTLGELFF.

The chain recombines TRBV30 with TRBJ1-2; 7 nucleotides match TRBD1. CDR3 length: 15 residues. Per the germline V gene, CDR1 is GTSNPN and CDR2 is SVGIG (reference sequence). V was pared by 0 bases and J by 6 bases, with 10 bases of the junction left unmatched. The CDR3 coding sequence is TGTGCCTGGAGTGTAAGTCGGGGGACAGCACATGGCTACACCTTC. Protein sequence: CAWSVSRGTAHGYTF.

The chain recombines TRBV12-5 with TRBJ2-7, with TRBD2 matching over 7 bases. The CDR3 extends over 17 amino acids. Germline CDR1 reads LGHNT; CDR2 reads FRNRAP. The V segment lost 3 bases and the J segment 5 bases; nucleotides outside the gene matches: 16. The CDR3 sequence: CASGFSLPAGAVHEQYF. The CDR3, as DNA: TGTGCTAGTGGTTTTTCTCTTCCGGCGGGAGCCGTCCACGAGCAGTACTTC. Together with reference TRBV12-5 and TRBJ2-7, the CDR3 gives the full variable domain: DARVTQTPRHKVTEMGQEVTMRCQPILGHNTVFWYRQTMMQGLELLAYFRNRAPLDDSGMPKDRFSAEMPDATLATLKIQPSEPRDSAVYFCASGFSLPAGAVHEQYFGPGTRLTVT.

The V and J genes are TRBV12-5 and TRBJ2-3, with 7 bases lining up with TRBD1. The CDR3 loop spans 14 amino acids. V shed 2 bases, J shed 6 bases, and the junction held 5 bases outside the gene matches. Germline CDR1 LGHNT, CDR2 FRNRAP. This chain's CDR3 is CASGLFTGEDTQYF. The CDR3 DNA reads TGTGCTAGTGGTTTGTTTACAGGGGAGGATACGCAGTATTTT.

This clone has only one observation. The rearrangement uses TRBV7-8 and TRBJ2-1; 7 bases are a match to TRBD1. Germline V gene data show CDR1 as SGHVS and CDR2 as FQNEAQ. CDR3 length equals 14 residues. The junction had 12 bases not matched to a gene; V was cut back by 8 bases and J by 8 bases. CDR3 region: CASSPGTVAYEQFF. The CDR3, as DNA: TGTGCCAGCTCTCCGGGGACAGTAGCCTATGAGCAGTTCTTC. Full variable domain (missing parts from reference TRBV7-8 and TRBJ2-1): GAGVSQSPRYKVAKRGQDVALRCDPISGHVSLFWYQQALGQGPEFLTYFQNEAQLDKSGLPSDRFFAERPEGSVSTLKIQRTQQEDSAVYLCASSPGTVAYEQFFGPGTRLTVL.

V and J are TRBV29-1 and TRBJ2-3; 7 nucleotides match TRBD1. The CDR3 has 14 amino acids. The germline gives CDR1 SQVTM, CDR2 ANQGSEA. The V segment lost 6 bases and the J segment 0 bases; nucleotides outside the gene matches: 6. The CDR3 sequence: CSVTGTDSTDTQYF. DNA for the CDR3: TGCAGCGTCACCGGGACAGATAGCACAGATACGCAGTATTTT.

The V and J genes are TRBV13 and TRBJ2-3, with 8 bases matching TRBD2. CDR3 length: 15 amino acids. V lost 6 bases, J lost 6 bases, and 11 bases stayed unmatched. CDR1 is PRHDT, CDR2 FYEKMQ, per germline (reference sequence). The CDR3 nucleotides are TGTGCCAGCAGACTAGCGGAGATTAATATGGATACGCAGTATTTT. Translated, it gives CASRLAEINMDTQYF.

As for this clone: At the DNA level, this CDR3 is encoded by other sequences in the same sample as well. This chain uses TRBV7-3 with TRBJ1-1; 7 nucleotides agree with TRBD1. V was clipped by 5 bases and J by 5 bases; unmatched bases: 11. The CDR3 has 15 residues. Germline lookup yields CDR1 SGHTA and CDR2 FQGTGA. DNA for the CDR3: TGTGCCAGCAGCCTGACGCACAGGGGTGGAACTGAAGCTTTCTTT. Protein: CASSLTHRGGTEAFF.

The chain employs TRBV28 and TRBJ2-7; D may be TRBD1 or TRBD2 (5 bases each). This CDR3 comprises 12 residues. The V gene's germline CDR1 is MDHEN and CDR2 SYDVKM. Trimming took 4 bases from V and 5 from J, leaving 9 bases between them. This CDR3 reads CASSWGSNEQYF. The CDR3 nucleotides are TGTGCCAGCAGTTGGGGGAGCAACGAGCAGTACTTC.

The gene calls are TRBV4-3 and TRBJ1-1; D is unclear. Per the germline V gene, CDR1 is LGHNA and CDR2 is YSLEER. With 0 bases removed from V and 0 bases from J, the gap between germline ends came to 11 bases. This CDR3 is built from 16 residues. CDR3 amino acids: CASSQDMSTVNTEAFF. In DNA, the CDR3 is TGCGCCAGCAGCCAAGATATGAGCACAGTGAACACTGAAGCTTTCTTT.

CDR3 sequence reads: CASSGALGPQHF. The CDR3 nucleotides are TGTGCCAGCAGCGGGGCCTTAGGGCCCCAGCATTTT. The rearrangement joins TRBV9 to TRBJ1-5; D is unclear. CDR1 SGDLS and CDR2 YYNGEE come from the germline V gene. The ends were cut back, 3 bases at V and 9 bases at J, with 10 bases in the middle. This CDR3 has 12 residues.

This clone appeared once. The chain couples TRBV28 to TRBJ1-1; 7 bases fit TRBD1. Unmatched junction bases numbered 6, after V lost 3 bases and J lost 5 bases. In germline, CDR1 is MDHEN, CDR2 SYDVKM. This CDR3 is built from 14 residues. The CDR3 coding sequence is TGTGCCAGCAGTTTGACACAGGGGTGGACTGAAGCTTTCTTT. Translation: CASSLTQGWTEAFF.

As for this clone: In the same sample, other DNA sequences code for this CDR3. This chain connects TRBV7-9 to TRBJ2-7; D not resolved. Per germline, CDR1 SEHNR and CDR2 FQNEAQ (reference sequence). V was clipped by 1 base and J by 2 bases, with 9 bases between them. This CDR3 is 14 amino acids long. The CDR3 nucleotides read TGTGCCAGCAGCTTAGTGGGGTCCACCTACGAGCAGTACTTC. Translating gives CASSLVGSTYEQYF.

The sample holds a few counts of this clone. The same CDR3 can be traced to other DNA sequences in this sample. The rearrangement links TRBV9 to TRBJ1-1, with D hard to call. The V gene's germline CDR1 is SGDLS and CDR2 YYNGEE. This CDR3 is 13 amino acids long. V was cut by 3 bases and J by 0 bases, with 6 bases left in between. CDR3 coding DNA: TGTGCCAGCAGCGGACGGGTGAACACTGAAGCTTTCTTT. This codes for CASSGRVNTEAFF.

V usage is TRBV19 and J usage is TRBJ2-1; 8 nucleotides match TRBD2. V was pared by 0 bases and J by 5 bases, with 6 bases of the junction left unmatched. This CDR3 spans 16 amino acids. The germline gives CDR1 LNHDA, CDR2 SQIVND (reference sequence). CDR3 region: CASSIDREGLDNEQFF. CDR3 DNA: TGTGCCAGTAGTATAGATCGGGAGGGTCTGGACAATGAGCAGTTCTTC. The complete variable domain, with remaining parts taken from reference TRBV19 and TRBJ2-1, reads DGGITQSPKYLFRKEGQNVTLSCEQNLNHDAMYWYRQDPGQGLRLIYYSQIVNDFQKGDIAEGYSVSREKKESFPLTVTSAQKNPTAFYLCASSIDREGLDNEQFFGPGTRLTVL.

With respect to this clone: Other DNA sequences in the sample encode the same CDR3. The chain employs TRBV19 and TRBJ1-1, with D possibly being TRBD1 (6 bases). The V end lost 1 base, the J end lost 1 base, and 10 bases lay between the germline ends. The CDR3 extends over 15 amino acids. Per germline, CDR1 LNHDA and CDR2 SQIVND (reference sequence). CDR3 loop: CASSIGRTANTEAFF. The CDR3 DNA sequence: TGTGCCAGTAGTATAGGGCGGACAGCGAACACTGAAGCTTTCTTT.

The V call is TRBV27, the J call TRBJ2-7; tentative D call: TRBD1 (5 bases). V was clipped by 2 bases and J by 5 bases, with 13 bases between them. Germline V gene lookup returns CDR1 MNHEY and CDR2 SMNVEV (reference sequence). This CDR3 spans 14 amino acids. The CDR3 bases are TGTGCCAGCAGTTTAAGGGGTACCCACGACGAGCAGTACTTC. Its translation: CASSLRGTHDEQYF.

This chain joins TRBV6-6 and TRBJ2-5; D may be TRBD1 (6 bases). Germline lookup yields CDR1 MNHNY and CDR2 SVGAGI (reference sequence). The CDR3 runs to 16 residues. The V and J ends lost 5 bases and 3 bases respectively, with 19 bases between them. The DNA for the CDR3 is TGTGCCAGCAGTCCATGGGACACCCCTCGGGAAGAGACCCAGTACTTC. This codes for CASSPWDTPREETQYF.

The chain recombines TRBV5-1 with TRBJ2-7; TRBD1 matches 7 bases. The V segment lost 5 bases and the J segment 5 bases; nucleotides outside the gene matches: 10. The CDR3 sequence is 14 residues long. Germline lookup yields CDR1 SGHRS and CDR2 YFSETQ. The CDR3 region is CASRVKGAHHEQYF. The CDR3 DNA follows: TGCGCCAGCAGAGTAAAGGGGGCCCACCACGAGCAGTACTTC.

This clone is a singleton in its sample. The J gene is TRBJ2-7, the V gene TRBV7-2; D is perhaps TRBD1 (5 bases). The CDR3 runs to 16 residues. CDR1 and CDR2 (germline): SGHTA, FQGNSA. With 1 base removed from V and 2 bases from J, the gap between germline ends came to 15 bases. The CDR3 nucleotides read TGTGCCAGCAGCTTAGGCCGCCAGGGAAAAACCTACGAGCAGTACTTC. It codes for CASSLGRQGKTYEQYF.

The chain has TRBV28 and TRBJ2-4; the D gene is possibly TRBD1 (5 bases). V was pared by 3 bases and J by 3 bases, with 18 bases between. The germline V gene has CDR1 MDHEN and CDR2 SYDVKM. This CDR3 spans 17 amino acids. The CDR3 reads CASSFSSRQPLKNIQYF. The CDR3 region has the DNA TGTGCCAGCAGTTTTTCGTCCAGACAGCCCCTCAAAAACATTCAGTACTTC.

The chain uses TRBV7-9 and TRBJ2-4, with D possibly matching TRBD1 (7 bases). The V and J ends lost 3 bases and 6 bases respectively, with 21 bases between them. The CDR3 is 17 amino acids. From germline, CDR1 is SEHNR and CDR2 FQNEAQ (reference sequence). The CDR3 sequence: CASSFPQGGGGGNIQYF. For the CDR3, the DNA is TGTGCCAGCAGCTTCCCCCAGGGGGGAGGAGGGGGAAACATTCAGTACTTC. The full variable domain, rest sourced from reference TRBV7-9 and TRBJ2-4, is DTGVSQNPRHKITKRGQNVTFRCDPISEHNRLYWYRQTLGQGPEFLTYFQNEAQLEKSRLLSDRFSAERPKGSFSTLEIQRTEQGDSAMYLCASSFPQGGGGGNIQYFGAGTRLSVL.

Points on this clone: This CDR3 is also generated by other DNA sequences in the sample. The chain joins TRBV9 to TRBJ2-7, with D possibly TRBD2 on 6 matching bases. Trimming left V 0 bases short and J 4 bases short, with 11 bases between. The CDR3 spans 14 residues. Looked up from germline, CDR1 is SGDLS and CDR2 is YYNGEE. Here the CDR3 reads CASSVDGSGYEQYF. In DNA form, the CDR3 reads TGTGCCAGCAGCGTAGACGGGAGCGGTTACGAGCAGTACTTC.

The chain combines TRBV2 with TRBJ1-2, with D maybe TRBD1 (5 bases). Trimming removed 10 bases from V and 8 bases from J, with 14 bases in between. This CDR3 comprises 11 residues. Per the germline V gene, CDR1 is SNHLY and CDR2 is FYNNEI. CDR3 protein: CATSGGLGYTF. The DNA of the CDR3 is TGTGCCACCTCGGGGGGTCTCGGCTACACCTTC.

The V gene is TRBV5-6, the J gene TRBJ2-7; 9 bases map to TRBD2. The V and J ends lost 7 bases and 2 bases, in that order; junction bases with no gene match: 7. From germline, CDR1 is SGHDT and CDR2 YYEEEE. CDR3 length: 14 residues. The CDR3 region is CASRLAGGPYEQYF. As DNA, the CDR3 is TGTGCCAGCCGCCTGGCGGGAGGGCCCTACGAGCAGTACTTC.

The chain uses TRBV7-2 and TRBJ1-2; D not resolved. V dropped 5 bases and J dropped 11 bases, with 21 bases sitting between them. The CDR3 totals 14 residues. Per germline, CDR1 SGHTA and CDR2 FQGNSA. The CDR3 is CASSLRVPDTQYTF. Here the CDR3 DNA reads TGTGCCAGCAGCCTGAGAGTCCCCGACACTCAGTACACCTTC.

Points on this clone: The sample has other DNA sequences that encode this CDR3 too. The chain combines TRBV27 with TRBJ2-7, with D perhaps TRBD2 (6 bases). CDR3 length: 14 amino acids. The germline CDR1 and CDR2 sequences are MNHEY and SMNVEV (reference sequence). The V gene lost 0 bases and the J gene lost 5 bases, with 11 bases spanning the gap. The CDR3 DNA reads as TGTGCCAGCAGTTTATCACTAGCCGGTGACGAGCAGTACTTC. This translates into CASSLSLAGDEQYF.

This clone was recorded a few times. This same CDR3 is encoded by further DNA sequences in the sample. J is TRBJ2-1 and V is TRBV27; D possibly corresponds to TRBD2 (6 bases). With 3 bases removed from V and 6 bases from J, the gap between germline ends came to 6 bases. This CDR3 is 12 amino acids long. Germline CDR1 and CDR2: MNHEY and SMNVEV (reference sequence). DNA for the CDR3: TGTGCCAGCAGTTTGACTAGCAATGAGCAGTTCTTC. Protein sequence: CASSLTSNEQFF.